A single T cell receptor beta chain is shown here with its context. Its specificity is not known. The sample's time point: persistent/refractory GD, antithyroid drugs over 5 years with positive TRAb. Making the TCR library involved RNA that had been extracted from PBMCs. American Thyroid Association guidelines served as the basis for diagnosing Graves' disease. There are 13 residues in the CDR3. The germline V gene encodes CDR1 MNHNS and CDR2 SASEGT. Deletions cut 5 bases from V and 8 bases from J, with 15 bases between. To make TCR beta libraries, researchers used iRepertoire HTBI primers and Arm-PCR of CDR3 regions. TCRdb re-called the multiplex PCR reads through MiXCR, storing one row per CDR3 protein. The sample has about 660,000 distinct CDR3 sequences, approximately 31% seen once; the top ten hold around 40%. The data were taken from a study of regulatory T cells in long-lasting Graves disease. Whole-study context: Over 5 years of antithyroid drugs with positive TSH receptor antibodies was taken to mean persistent Graves' disease. Study-wide results and caveats: A greater number of public clonotypes (under 3,000) was shared by persistent patients than by new patients (about 960). Persistent disease exhibited a predilection for TRBV28, TRBJ1-2 and TRBJ2-5.

Source: peripheral blood mononuclear cells (PBMCs), taken when the disease was refractory, from a patient treated with antithyroid drugs. This sequence joins TRBV6-1 and TRBJ1-2, with D maybe TRBD1 (5 bases). The TCR comes from a female donor with Graves disease. The CDR3, as DNA: TGTGCCAGCAGTAAAATGACAGTCGAGGGCTACACCTTC. It specifies CASSKMTVEGYTF.